This T cell receptor (beta chain) was found in a study of radiotherapy plus CTLA-4 blockade in lung cancer. This clone has more than one count but fewer than ten. V was shortened by 5 bases and J by 5 bases, with 16 bases between the two germline ends. The CDR3 spans 14 residues. Germline assignment: CDR1 MNHEY and CDR2 SMNVEV (reference sequence). The method was immunoSEQ multiplex PCR; TCRdb's version includes in-frame clones alone and lacks a portion of them. There are tens of thousands of clones in the sample; around 80% occur only once, and around 3.7% lies in the top ten. The specimen was peripheral blood, collected from a patient treated with radiotherapy plus ipilimumab. V is TRBV27 and J is TRBJ2-7; a weak D match, TRBD2 (5 bases). This clonotype originated in a human donor with non-small cell lung cancer who had a partial response to radiotherapy plus ipilimumab. This chain's CDR3 is CASSGYQGSHEQYF. As DNA, the CDR3 is TGTGCCAGCAGTGGATACCAAGGGAGCCACGAGCAGTACTTC.